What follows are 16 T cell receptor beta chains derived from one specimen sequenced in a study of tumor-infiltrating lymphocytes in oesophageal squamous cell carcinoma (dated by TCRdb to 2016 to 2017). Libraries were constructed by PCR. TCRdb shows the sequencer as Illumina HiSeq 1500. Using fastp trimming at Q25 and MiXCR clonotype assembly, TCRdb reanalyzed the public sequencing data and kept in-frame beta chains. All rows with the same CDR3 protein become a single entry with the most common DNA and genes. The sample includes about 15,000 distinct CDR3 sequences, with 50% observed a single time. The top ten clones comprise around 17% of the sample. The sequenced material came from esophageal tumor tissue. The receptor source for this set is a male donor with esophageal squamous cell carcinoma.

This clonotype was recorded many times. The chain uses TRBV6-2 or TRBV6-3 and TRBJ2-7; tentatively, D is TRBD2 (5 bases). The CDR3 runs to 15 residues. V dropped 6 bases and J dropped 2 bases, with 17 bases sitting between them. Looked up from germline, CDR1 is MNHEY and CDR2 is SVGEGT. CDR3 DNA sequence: TGTGCCAGCAGAGTTCCGGGATCCACCCCCTACGAGCAGTACTTC. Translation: CASRVPGSTPYEQYF.

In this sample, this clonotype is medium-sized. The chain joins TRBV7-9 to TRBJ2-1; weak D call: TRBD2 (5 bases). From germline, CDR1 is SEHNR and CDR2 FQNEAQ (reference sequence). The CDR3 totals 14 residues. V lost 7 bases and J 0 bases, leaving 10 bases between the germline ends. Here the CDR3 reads CASTVGSSYNEQFF. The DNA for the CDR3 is TGTGCCAGCACCGTGGGGAGCTCCTACAATGAGCAGTTCTTC.

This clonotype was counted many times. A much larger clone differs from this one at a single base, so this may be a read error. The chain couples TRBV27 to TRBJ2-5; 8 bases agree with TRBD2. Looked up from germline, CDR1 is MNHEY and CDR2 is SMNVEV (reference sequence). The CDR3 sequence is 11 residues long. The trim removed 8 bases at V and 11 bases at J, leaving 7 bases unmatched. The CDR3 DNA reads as TGTGCCAGCTCCAGCGGGAGTGAGCAGTACTTC. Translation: CASSSGSEQYF.

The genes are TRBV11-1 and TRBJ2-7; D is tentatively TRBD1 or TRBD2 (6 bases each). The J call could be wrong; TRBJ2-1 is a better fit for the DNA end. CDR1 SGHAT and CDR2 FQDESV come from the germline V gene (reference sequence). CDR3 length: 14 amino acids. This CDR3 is CASSLGGAGETQFF. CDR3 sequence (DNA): TGTGCCAGCAGCTTAGGGGGGGCTGGGGAGACCCAGTTCTTC.

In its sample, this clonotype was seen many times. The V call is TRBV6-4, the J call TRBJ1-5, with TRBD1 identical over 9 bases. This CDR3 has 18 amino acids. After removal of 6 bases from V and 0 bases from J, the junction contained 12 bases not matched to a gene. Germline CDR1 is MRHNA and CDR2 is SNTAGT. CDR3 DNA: TGTGCCAGCAGCCTGGGACAGGGAGAGCACAGTAGCAATCAGCCCCAGCATTTT. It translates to CASSLGQGEHSSNQPQHF.

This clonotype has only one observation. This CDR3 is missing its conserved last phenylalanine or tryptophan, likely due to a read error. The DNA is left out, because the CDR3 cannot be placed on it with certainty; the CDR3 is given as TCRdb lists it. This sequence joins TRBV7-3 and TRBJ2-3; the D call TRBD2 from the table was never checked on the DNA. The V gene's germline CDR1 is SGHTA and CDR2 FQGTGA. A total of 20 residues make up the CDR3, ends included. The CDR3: CASSLGWLAGGHRHEQYFGP.

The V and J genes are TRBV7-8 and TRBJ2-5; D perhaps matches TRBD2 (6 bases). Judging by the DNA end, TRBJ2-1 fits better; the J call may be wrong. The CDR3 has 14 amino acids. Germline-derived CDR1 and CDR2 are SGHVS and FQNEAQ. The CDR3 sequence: CASSLVGLNDEQFF. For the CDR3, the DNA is TGTGCCAGCAGCTTAGTTGGACTAAACGATGAGCAGTTCTTC.

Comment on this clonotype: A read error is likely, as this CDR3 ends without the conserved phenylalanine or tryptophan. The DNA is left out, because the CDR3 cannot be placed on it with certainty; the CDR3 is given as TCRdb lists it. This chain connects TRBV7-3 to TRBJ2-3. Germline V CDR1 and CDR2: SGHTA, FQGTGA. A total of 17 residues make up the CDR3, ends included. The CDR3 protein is CASSLLYVAAYEQYFGN.

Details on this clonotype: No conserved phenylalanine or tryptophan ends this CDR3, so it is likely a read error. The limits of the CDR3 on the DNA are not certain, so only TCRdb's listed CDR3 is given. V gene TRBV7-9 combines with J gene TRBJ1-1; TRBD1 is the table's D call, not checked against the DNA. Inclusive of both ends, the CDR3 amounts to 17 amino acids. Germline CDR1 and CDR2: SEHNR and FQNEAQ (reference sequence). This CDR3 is CASSLGAGNRDEQFFGA.

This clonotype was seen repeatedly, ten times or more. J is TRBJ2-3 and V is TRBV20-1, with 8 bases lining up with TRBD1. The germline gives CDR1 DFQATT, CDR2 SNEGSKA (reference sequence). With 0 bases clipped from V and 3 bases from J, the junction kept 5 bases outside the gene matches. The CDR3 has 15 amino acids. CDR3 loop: CSARDSGGATDTQYF. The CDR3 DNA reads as TGCAGTGCTAGAGATTCAGGGGGCGCGACAGATACGCAGTATTTT.

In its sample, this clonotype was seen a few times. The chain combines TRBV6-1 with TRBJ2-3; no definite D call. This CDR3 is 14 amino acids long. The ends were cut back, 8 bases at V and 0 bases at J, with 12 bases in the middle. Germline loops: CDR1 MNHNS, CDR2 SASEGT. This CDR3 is CASSRTDSTDTQYF. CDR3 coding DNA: TGTGCCAGCTCACGGACGGATAGCACAGATACGCAGTATTTT.

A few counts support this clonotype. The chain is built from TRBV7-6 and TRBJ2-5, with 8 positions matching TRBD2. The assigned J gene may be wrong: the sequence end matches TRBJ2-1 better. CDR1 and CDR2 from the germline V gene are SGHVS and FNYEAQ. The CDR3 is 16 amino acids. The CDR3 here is CASSPSGGRLVDEQFF. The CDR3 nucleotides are TGTGCCAGCAGCCCCTCCGGCGGGAGGTTGGTGGATGAGCAGTTCTTC.

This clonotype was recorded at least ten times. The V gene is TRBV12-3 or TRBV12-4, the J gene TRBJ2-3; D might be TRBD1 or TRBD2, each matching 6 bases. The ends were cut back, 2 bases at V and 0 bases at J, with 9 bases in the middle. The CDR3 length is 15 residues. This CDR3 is CASSLQGRSTDTQYF. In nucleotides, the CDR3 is TGTGCCAGCAGTTTACAGGGGAGGAGCACAGATACGCAGTATTTT.

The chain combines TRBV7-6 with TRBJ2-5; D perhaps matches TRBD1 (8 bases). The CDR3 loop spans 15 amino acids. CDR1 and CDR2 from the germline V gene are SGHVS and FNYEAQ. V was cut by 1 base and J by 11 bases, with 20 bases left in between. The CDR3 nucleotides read TGTGCCAGCAGCTTAGAGGCAGGGGGCGCGGGGGAGCAGTACTTC. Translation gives CASSLEAGGAGEQYF.

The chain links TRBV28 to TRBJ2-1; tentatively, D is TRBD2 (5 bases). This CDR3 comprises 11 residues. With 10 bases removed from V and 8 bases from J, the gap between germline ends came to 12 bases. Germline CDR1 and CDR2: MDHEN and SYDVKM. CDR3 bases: TGTGCCACCGGGGTAGGGTATGAGCAGTTCTTC. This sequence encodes CATGVGYEQFF.

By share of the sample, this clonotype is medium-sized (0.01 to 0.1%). CDR3 protein: CASSLGTGADGELFF. The CDR3 DNA reads as TGTGCCAGCAGCTTAGGGACAGGGGCGGACGGGGAGCTGTTTTTT. V is TRBV7-9 and J is TRBJ2-2, with 9 bases that match TRBD1. In germline, CDR1 is SEHNR, CDR2 FQNEAQ (reference sequence). This CDR3 spans 15 amino acids. Unmatched junction bases numbered 4, after V lost 1 base and J lost 7 bases.